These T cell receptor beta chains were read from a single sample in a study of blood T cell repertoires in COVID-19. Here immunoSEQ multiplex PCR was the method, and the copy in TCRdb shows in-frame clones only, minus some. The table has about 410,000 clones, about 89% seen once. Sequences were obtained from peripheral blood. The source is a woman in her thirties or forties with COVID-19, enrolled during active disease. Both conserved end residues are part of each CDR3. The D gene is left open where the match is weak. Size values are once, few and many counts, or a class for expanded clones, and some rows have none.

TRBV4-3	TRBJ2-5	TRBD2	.	TGCGCCAGCAGCCAGCTAGCGGGGCTACAAGAGACCCAGTACTTC	CASSQLAGLQETQYF
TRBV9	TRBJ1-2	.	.	TGTGCCAGCAGCGTAACAGGTGGGGTTGGCTACACCTTC	CASSVTGGVGYTF
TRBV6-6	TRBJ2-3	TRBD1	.	TGTGCCAGCAGTTACGGGACAGGGTACACAGATACGCAGTATTTT	CASSYGTGYTDTQYF
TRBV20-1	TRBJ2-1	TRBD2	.	TGCAGTGCTAGTTCCGGACTAGCTCGCAATGAGCAGTTCTTC	CSASSGLARNEQFF
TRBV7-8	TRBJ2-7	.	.	TGTGCCAGCAGCCGTACTTACGAGCAGTACTTC	CASSRTYEQYF
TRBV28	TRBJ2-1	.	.	TGTGCCAGCAGTTTATGGGAGAGACCGCAGTTCTTC	CASSLWERPQFF
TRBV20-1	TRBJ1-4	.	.	TGCAGTGCTAGTAAGCCCGGGGTTGATGAAAAACTGTTTTTT	CSASKPGVDEKLFF
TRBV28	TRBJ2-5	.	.	TGTGCCAGCAGCCTGACTACCACGGGCGTGGCCCAGTACTTC	CASSLTTTGVAQYF
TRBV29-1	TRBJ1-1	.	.	TGCAGCGTTCGGACAGCGAGAGCGTACACTGAAGCTTTCTTT	CSVRTARAYTEAFF
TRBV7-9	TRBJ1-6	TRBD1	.	TGTGCCAGCAGCTGGGAGGGGACAGGGAATTCACCCCTCCACTTT	CASSWEGTGNSPLHF
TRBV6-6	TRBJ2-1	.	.	TGTGCCAGCAGTCACCGGGACTACAATGAGCAGTTCTTC	CASSHRDYNEQFF
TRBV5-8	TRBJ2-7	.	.	TGTGCCAGCAGCTTCCGACAGATCGCGGACTACGAGCAGTACTTC	CASSFRQIADYEQYF
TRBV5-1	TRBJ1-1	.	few	TGCGCCAGCAGCTCTGGACAAAACACTGAAGCTTTCTTT	CASSSGQNTEAFF
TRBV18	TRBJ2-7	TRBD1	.	TGTGCCAGCTCACCAGAGGTTTGGGACAGGGGGCGCGAGCAGTACTTC	CASSPEVWDRGREQYF
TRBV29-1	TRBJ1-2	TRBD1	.	TGCAGCATCACTCCCGGACAGGGTAGGGGCTACACCTTC	CSITPGQGRGYTF
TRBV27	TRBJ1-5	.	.	TGTGCCAGCAGTTTACCGGAGGACCCCCAATCCCATCAGCCCCAGCATTTT	CASSLPEDPQSHQPQHF
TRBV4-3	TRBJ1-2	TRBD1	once	TGCGCCAGCAGCTCTCCGGGACAGGGTGACTATGGCTACACCTTC	CASSSPGQGDYGYTF
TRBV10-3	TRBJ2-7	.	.	TGTGCCATCAGTGAGGGTCAGCGCGTAAAACCCTACGAGCAGTACTTC	CAISEGQRVKPYEQYF
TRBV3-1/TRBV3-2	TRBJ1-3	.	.	TGTGCCAGCACCCCAGGGCCCTCTGGAAACACCATATATTTT	CASTPGPSGNTIYF
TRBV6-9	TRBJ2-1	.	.	TGTGCCAGCAGTCCCCGGACGGCCTCGACTAGTATGAATGAGCAGTTCTTC	CASSPRTASTSMNEQFF
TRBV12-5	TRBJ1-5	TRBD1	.	TGTGCTAGTGGTTTAGGACAGGCTAATCAGCCCCAGCATTTT	CASGLGQANQPQHF
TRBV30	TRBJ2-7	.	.	TGTGCCTGGAGTTGGCAGAACTACGAGCAGTACTTC	CAWSWQNYEQYF